This T cell receptor beta chain was sequenced during a study of blood T cell repertoires in COVID-19. Looking at the study overall: Collection of acute and convalescent COVID-19 samples took place in the United States, Italy and Spain. T cells, B-cell-depleted T cells, or PBMCs supplied cDNA or gDNA.

This table comes from immunoSEQ multiplex PCR, and its TCRdb copy is limited to in-frame clones, with some not included. The sample carries approximately 230,000 clones, approximately 86% recorded once. The CDR3 covers 12 residues. V lost 4 bases, J lost 7 bases, and 8 bases lay in between. Germline values: CDR1 GTSNPN, CDR2 SVGIG (reference sequence). This TCR came from a woman aged 25 to 39 with acute COVID-19. The V gene is TRBV30, the J gene TRBJ1-6; D may be TRBD1 (5 bases). Material: PBMCs or T cells enriched from blood (not recorded which). CDR3 residues: CAWTGRNSPLHF. DNA of the CDR3: TGTGCCTGGACAGGGAGGAATTCACCCCTCCACTTT.